This T cell receptor (beta chain) was captured in a study of CD8 T cells in ankylosing spondylitis. TCRdb independently ran MiXCR on the 5' RACE reads; one entry per CDR3 protein. The table includes 250,000 or so distinct CDR3 sequences, more than 15% detected once. This clonotype was counted between two and nine times. Its specificity is not known. This CDR3 is 16 amino acids long. The trim removed 4 bases at V and 8 bases at J, leaving 12 bases unmatched. The V gene's germline CDR1 is SGHTA and CDR2 FQGNSA. Study-wide points: There was reportedly significant enrichment of clones that were disease-linked in matched ankylosing spondylitis synovial fluid.

The V call is TRBV7-2, the J call TRBJ2-3; 10 nucleotides match TRBD2. The sequencing input was blood, either unsorted or a sorted T cell fraction (not recorded which). This sequence originates from a male donor with ankylosing spondylitis or in good health (not recorded which). Written as DNA, the CDR3 is TGTGCCAGCAGCTCCCTGGGAGCGGGAGGGCCAGTTACGCAGTATTTT. Residues: CASSSLGAGGPVTQYF.